In its sample, the clone carrying this TCR beta chain was seen many times. The antigen is unknown. Germline values: CDR1 SEHNR, CDR2 FQNEAQ (reference sequence). The CDR3 sequence is 16 residues long. The V end lost 6 bases, the J end lost 0 bases, and 16 bases lay between the germline ends. This record comes from a study of CD8 T cells in ankylosing spondylitis. General study points: CD8+ cells made up the disease-linked clones, which were relatively rare in peripheral blood. Seven to nine highly homologous variants made up a TCR beta motif, and this motif appeared characteristic of ankylosing spondylitis blood.

Quantitative 5'-RACE with molecular barcodes was used to make the TCR beta libraries. One entry per CDR3 protein results from TCRdb running MiXCR on the 5' RACE reads. This sample has about 66,000 distinct CDR3 sequences, with 6.2% found just once. This TCR was recovered from a male donor with ankylosing spondylitis. The specimen sequenced was synovial fluid, either unsorted or a sorted T cell fraction (not recorded which). The chain links TRBV7-9 to TRBJ2-3; no firm D call. This CDR3 reads CASSLIVGFSTDTQYF. The CDR3 DNA follows: TGTGCCAGCAGTCTGATCGTGGGGTTTAGCACAGATACGCAGTATTTT.